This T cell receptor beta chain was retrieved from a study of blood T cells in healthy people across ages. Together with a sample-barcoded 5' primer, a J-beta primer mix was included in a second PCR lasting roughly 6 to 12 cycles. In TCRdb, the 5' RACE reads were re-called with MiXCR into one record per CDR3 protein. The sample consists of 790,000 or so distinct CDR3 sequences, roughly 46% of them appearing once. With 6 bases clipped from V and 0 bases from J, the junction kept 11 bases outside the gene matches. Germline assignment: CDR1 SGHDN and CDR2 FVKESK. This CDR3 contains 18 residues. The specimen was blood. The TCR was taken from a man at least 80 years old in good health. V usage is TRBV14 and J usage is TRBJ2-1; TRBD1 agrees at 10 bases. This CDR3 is CASSPDRDRGGSYNEQFF. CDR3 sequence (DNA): TGTGCCAGCAGTCCGGATCGGGACAGGGGAGGCTCCTACAATGAGCAGTTCTTC.